This TCR beta chain was documented in a study of control samples from healthy donors and cancer patients. The germline gives CDR1 SGHAT, CDR2 FQNNGV. J lost 6 bases, V lost 2 bases, and 8 bases had no gene match. The CDR3 spans 16 residues. The repertoire was sequenced with immunoSEQ multiplex PCR; TCRdb's copy has only in-frame clones and lacks some. This table holds 100,000 to 150,000 clones, roughly 91% found once. The chain links TRBV11-2 to TRBJ2-4; TRBD1 agrees at 9 bases. The clonotype was recovered from a man over 45 with head and neck cancer. Sequencing input: PBMCs. The CDR3 is CASSLYETGGTNIQYF. In DNA, the CDR3 is TGTGCCAGCAGCTTATATGAGACAGGGGGTACAAACATTCAGTACTTC.